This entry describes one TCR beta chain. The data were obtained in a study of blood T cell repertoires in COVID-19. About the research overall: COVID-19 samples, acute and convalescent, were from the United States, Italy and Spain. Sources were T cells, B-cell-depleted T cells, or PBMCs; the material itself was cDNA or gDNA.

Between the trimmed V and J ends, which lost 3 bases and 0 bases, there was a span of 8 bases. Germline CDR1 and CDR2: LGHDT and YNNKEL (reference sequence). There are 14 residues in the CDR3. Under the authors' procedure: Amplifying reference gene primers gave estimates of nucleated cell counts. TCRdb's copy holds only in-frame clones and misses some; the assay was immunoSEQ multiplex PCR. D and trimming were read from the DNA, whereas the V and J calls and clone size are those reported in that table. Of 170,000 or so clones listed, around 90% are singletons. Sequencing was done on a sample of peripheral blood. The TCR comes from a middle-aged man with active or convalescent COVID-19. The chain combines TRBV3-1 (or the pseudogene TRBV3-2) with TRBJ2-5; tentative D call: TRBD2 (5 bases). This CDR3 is CASSHWTDQETQYF. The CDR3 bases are TGTGCCAGCAGCCATTGGACTGACCAAGAGACCCAGTACTTC.